Following are 2 T cell receptor beta chains from one sample sequenced in a study of cytomegalovirus exposure and HLA in healthy donors. Vbeta (60) and Jbeta (13) primers were used in the PCR. The method was immunoSEQ multiplex PCR; TCRdb's version includes in-frame clones alone and lacks a portion of them. Here the sample spans some 98,000 clones, approximately 77% being singletons. The sequenced material came from PBMCs. These receptors were obtained from a human donor in good health.

This sequence joins TRBV6-1 and TRBJ1-1, with D unresolved. Looked up from germline, CDR1 is MNHNS and CDR2 is SASEGT. Trimming pared 6 bases from V and 4 bases from J, leaving 9 bases between. The CDR3 consists of 12 residues. The CDR3 coding sequence is TGTGCCAGCAGGGCCCCTGGCACTGAAGCTTTCTTT. This sequence encodes CASRAPGTEAFF.

The chain recombines TRBV27 with TRBJ1-1; D is ambiguous. CDR3 length: 14 residues. The germline CDR1 and CDR2 sequences are MNHEY and SMNVEV (reference sequence). Deletions cut 3 bases from V and 3 bases from J, with 11 bases between. The DNA for the CDR3 is TGTGCCAGCAGTTTCCTTCTTAGTGACACTGAAGCTTTCTTT. Its translation: CASSFLLSDTEAFF.